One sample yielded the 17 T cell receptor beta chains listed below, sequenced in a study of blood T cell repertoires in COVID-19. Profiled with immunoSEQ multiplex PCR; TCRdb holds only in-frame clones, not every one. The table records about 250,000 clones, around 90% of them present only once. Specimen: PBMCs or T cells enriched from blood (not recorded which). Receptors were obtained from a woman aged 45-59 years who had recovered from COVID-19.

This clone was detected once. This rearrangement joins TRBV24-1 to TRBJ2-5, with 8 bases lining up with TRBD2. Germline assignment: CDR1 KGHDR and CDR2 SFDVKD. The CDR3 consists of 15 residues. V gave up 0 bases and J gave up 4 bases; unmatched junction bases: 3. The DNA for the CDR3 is TGTGCCACCAGTGATTTGGCGGGAGGTAGAGAGACCCAGTACTTC. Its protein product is CATSDLAGGRETQYF.

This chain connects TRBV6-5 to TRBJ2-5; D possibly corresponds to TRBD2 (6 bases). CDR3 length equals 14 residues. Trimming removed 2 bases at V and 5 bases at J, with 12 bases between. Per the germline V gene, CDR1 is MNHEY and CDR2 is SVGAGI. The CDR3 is CASSYRGGGETQYF. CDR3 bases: TGTGCCAGCAGTTACCGAGGAGGAGGGGAGACCCAGTACTTC.

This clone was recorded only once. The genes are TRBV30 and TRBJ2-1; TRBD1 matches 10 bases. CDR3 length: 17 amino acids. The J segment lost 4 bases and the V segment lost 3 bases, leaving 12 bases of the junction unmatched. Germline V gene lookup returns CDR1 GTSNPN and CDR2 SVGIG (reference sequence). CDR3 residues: CAWRGNWDRGPYNEQFF. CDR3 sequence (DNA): TGTGCCTGGAGGGGGAATTGGGACAGGGGACCTTACAATGAGCAGTTCTTC.

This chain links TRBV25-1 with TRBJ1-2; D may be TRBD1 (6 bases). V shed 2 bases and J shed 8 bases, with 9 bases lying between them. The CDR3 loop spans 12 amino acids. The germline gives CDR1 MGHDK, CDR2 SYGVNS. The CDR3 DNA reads TGTGCCAGCAGTGAAGGGGGCCGGGGCTACACCTTC. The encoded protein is CASSEGGRGYTF.

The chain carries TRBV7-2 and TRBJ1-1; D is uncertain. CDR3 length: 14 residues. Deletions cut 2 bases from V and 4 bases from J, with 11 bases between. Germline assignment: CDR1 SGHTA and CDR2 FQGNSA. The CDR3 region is CASSLLGGSTEAFF. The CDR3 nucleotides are TGTGCCAGCAGCTTACTTGGAGGGAGCACTGAAGCTTTCTTT. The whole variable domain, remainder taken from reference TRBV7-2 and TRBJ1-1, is GAGVSQSPSNKVTEKGKDVELRCDPISGHTALYWYRQSLGQGLEFLIYFQGNSAPDKSGLPSDRFSAERTGGSVSTLTIQRTQQEDSAVYLCASSLLGGSTEAFFGQGTRLTVV.

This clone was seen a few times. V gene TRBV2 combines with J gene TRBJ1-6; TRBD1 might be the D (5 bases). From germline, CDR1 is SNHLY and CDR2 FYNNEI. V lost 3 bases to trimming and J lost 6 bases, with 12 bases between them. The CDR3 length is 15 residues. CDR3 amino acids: CASSDIQGGNSPLHF. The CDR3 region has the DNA TGTGCCAGCAGTGACATCCAGGGTGGTAATTCACCCCTCCACTTT. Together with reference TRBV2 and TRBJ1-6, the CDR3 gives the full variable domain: EPEVTQTPSHQVTQMGQEVILRCVPISNHLYFYWYRQILGQKVEFLVSFYNNEISEKSEIFDDQFSVERPDGSNFTLKIRSTKLEDSAMYFCASSDIQGGNSPLHFGNGTRLTVT.

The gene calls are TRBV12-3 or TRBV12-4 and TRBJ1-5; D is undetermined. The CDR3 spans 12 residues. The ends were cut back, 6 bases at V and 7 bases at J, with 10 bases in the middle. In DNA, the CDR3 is TGTGCCAGCAGGCTACAGCAGCAGCCCCAGCATTTT. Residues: CASRLQQQPQHF.

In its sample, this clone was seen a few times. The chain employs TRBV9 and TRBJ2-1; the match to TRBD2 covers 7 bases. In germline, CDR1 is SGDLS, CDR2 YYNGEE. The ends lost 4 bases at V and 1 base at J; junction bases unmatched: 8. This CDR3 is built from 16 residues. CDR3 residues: CASSPWGGTSYNEQFF. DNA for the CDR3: TGTGCCAGCAGCCCATGGGGGGGAACGTCCTACAATGAGCAGTTCTTC. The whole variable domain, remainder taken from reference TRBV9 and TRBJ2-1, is DSGVTQTPKHLITATGQRVTLRCSPRSGDLSVYWYQQSLDQGLQFLIQYYNGEERAKGNILERFSAQQFPDLHSELNLSSLELGDSALYFCASSPWGGTSYNEQFFGPGTRLTVL.

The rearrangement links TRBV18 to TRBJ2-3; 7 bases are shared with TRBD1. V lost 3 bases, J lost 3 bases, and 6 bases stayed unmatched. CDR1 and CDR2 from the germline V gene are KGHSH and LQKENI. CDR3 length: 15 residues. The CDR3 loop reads CASSPQRGPTDTQYF. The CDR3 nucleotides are TGTGCCAGCTCACCCCAAAGGGGGCCAACAGATACGCAGTATTTT.

CDR3 DNA: TGTGCCAGCAGCCAAGACCGGTCACCCCAGCATTTT. Translated: CASSQDRSPQHF. The gene calls are TRBV3-1 (or the pseudogene TRBV3-2) and TRBJ1-5; D is unclear. This CDR3 spans 12 amino acids. Germline CDR1 reads LGHDT; CDR2 reads YNNKEL (reference sequence). Trimming removed 0 bases at V and 10 bases at J, with 7 bases between.

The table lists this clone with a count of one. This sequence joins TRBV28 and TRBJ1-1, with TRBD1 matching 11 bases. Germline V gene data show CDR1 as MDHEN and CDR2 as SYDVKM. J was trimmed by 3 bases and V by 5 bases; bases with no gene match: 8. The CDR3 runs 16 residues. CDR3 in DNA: TGTGCCAGCAGTGAAAGGACAGGGGGCTTGTACACTGAAGCTTTCTTT. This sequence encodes CASSERTGGLYTEAFF.

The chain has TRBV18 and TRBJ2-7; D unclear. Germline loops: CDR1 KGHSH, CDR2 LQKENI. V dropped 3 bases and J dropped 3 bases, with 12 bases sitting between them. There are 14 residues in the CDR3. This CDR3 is CASSPAGSNYEQYF. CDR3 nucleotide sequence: TGTGCCAGCTCACCGGCCGGGTCGAACTACGAGCAGTACTTC.

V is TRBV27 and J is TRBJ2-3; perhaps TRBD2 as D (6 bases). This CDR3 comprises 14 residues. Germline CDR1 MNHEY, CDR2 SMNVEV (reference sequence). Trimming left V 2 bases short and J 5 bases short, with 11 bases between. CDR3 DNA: TGTGCCAGCAGTTTACTGGCGGGACTAGATACGCAGTATTTT. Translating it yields CASSLLAGLDTQYF.

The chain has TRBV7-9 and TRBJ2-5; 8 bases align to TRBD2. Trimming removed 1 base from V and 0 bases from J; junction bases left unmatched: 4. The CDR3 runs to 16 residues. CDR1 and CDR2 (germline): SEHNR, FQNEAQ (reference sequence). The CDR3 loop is CASSLVSGEYQETQYF. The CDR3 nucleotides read TGTGCCAGCAGCTTAGTTAGCGGGGAGTACCAAGAGACCCAGTACTTC.

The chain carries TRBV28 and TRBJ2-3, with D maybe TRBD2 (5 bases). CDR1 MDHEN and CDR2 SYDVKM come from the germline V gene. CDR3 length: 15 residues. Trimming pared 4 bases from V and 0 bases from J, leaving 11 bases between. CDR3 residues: CASSSAGPSTDTQYF. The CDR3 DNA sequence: TGTGCCAGCAGTTCGGCGGGCCCTAGCACAGATACGCAGTATTTT.

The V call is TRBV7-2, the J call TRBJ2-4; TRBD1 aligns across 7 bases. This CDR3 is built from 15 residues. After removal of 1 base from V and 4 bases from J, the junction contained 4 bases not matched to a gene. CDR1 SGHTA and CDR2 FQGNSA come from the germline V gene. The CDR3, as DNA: TGTGCCAGCAGCTTAGGTGACAGGGCGAAAAACATTCAGTACTTC. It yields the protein CASSLGDRAKNIQYF.

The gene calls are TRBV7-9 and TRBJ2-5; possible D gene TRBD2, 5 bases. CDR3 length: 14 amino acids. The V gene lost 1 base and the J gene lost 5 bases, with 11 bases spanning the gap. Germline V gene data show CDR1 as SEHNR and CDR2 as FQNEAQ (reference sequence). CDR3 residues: CASSLVGVAETQYF. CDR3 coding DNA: TGTGCCAGCAGCTTAGTGGGAGTGGCTGAGACCCAGTACTTC.